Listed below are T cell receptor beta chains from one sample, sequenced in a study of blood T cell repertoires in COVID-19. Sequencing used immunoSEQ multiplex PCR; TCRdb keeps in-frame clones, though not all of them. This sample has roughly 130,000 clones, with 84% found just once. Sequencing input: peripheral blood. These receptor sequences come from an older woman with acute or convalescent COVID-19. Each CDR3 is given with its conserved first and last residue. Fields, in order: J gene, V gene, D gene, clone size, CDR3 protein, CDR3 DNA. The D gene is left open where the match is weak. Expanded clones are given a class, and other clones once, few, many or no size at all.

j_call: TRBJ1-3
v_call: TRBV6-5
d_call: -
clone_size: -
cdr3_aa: CASSLYGGNTIYF
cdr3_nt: TGTGCCAGCAGTCTCTATGGTGGAAACACCATATATTTT

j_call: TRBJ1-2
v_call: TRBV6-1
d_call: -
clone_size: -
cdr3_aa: CASSEAASPGIGGYTF
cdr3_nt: TGTGCCAGCAGTGAAGCAGCCTCCCCAGGGATAGGTGGCTACACCTTC

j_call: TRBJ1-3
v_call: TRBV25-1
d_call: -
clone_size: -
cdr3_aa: CASGHISGNTIYF
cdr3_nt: TGTGCCAGCGGGCACATCTCTGGAAACACCATATATTTT

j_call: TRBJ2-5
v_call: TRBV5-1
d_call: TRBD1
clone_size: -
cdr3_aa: CASSPGGEGWDETQYF
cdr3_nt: TGCGCCAGCAGCCCAGGGGGCGAGGGGTGGGACGAGACCCAGTACTTC

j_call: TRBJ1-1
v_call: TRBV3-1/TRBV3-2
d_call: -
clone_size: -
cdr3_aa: CASSQWPGNTEAFF
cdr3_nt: TGTGCCAGCAGCCAATGGCCGGGGAACACTGAAGCTTTCTTT

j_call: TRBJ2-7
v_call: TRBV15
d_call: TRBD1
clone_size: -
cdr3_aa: CATSRRTGAPYEQYF
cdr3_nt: TGTGCCACCAGCAGGAGGACAGGGGCTCCCTACGAGCAGTACTTC

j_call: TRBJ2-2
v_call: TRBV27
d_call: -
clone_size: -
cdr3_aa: CASSHKPNTGELFF
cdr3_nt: TGTGCCAGCAGCCACAAACCGAACACCGGGGAGCTGTTTTTT

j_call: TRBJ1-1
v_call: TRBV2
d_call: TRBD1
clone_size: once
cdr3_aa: CASGGRGQETRNTEAFF
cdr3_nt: TGTGCCAGCGGGGGCAGGGGGCAAGAAACGAGGAACACTGAAGCTTTCTTT

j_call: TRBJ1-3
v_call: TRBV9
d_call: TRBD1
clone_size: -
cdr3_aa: CASSARSGGSGNTIYF
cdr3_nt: TGTGCCAGCAGCGCGAGGTCAGGGGGCTCTGGAAACACCATATATTTT

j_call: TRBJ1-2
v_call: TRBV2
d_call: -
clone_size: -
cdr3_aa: CASSDPTLGGLYGYTF
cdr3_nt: TGTGCCAGCAGTGATCCTACGTTGGGAGGACTCTATGGCTACACCTTC

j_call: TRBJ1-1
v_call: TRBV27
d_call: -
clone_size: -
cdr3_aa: CASRRMQYTEAFF
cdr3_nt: TGTGCCAGCAGGAGGATGCAGTACACTGAAGCTTTCTTT

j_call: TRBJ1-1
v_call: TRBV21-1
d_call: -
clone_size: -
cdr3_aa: CASSNKGLGKLFRDRGTDTEAFF
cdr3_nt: TGTGCCAGCAGCAATAAGGGTCTTGGGAAGTTATTCCGGGACAGGGGAACCGACACTGAAGCTTTCTTT

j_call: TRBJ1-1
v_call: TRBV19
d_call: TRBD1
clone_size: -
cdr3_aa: CASSGGQGPVAAFF
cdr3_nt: TGTGCCAGTAGTGGTGGACAGGGACCGGTGGCAGCTTTCTTT

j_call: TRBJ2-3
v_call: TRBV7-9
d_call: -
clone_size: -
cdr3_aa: CASSLWTETDTQYF
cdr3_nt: TGTGCCAGCAGCTTGTGGACAGAAACAGATACGCAGTATTTT

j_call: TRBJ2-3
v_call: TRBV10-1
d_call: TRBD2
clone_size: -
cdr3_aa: CASSPSGGDTQYF
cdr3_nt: TGCGCCAGCTCCCCTAGCGGGGGAGATACGCAGTATTTT

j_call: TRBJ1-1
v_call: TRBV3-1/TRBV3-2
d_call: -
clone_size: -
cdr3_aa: CASSRQPTADTEAFF
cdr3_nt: TGTGCCAGCAGCCGACAACCTACAGCGGACACTGAAGCTTTCTTT

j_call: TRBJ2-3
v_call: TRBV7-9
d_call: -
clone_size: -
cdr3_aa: CASSQSSTDTQYF
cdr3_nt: TGTGCCAGCAGCCAGTCCTCCACAGATACGCAGTATTTT

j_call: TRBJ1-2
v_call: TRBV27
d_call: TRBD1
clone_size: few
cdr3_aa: CATSLDRAYGYTF
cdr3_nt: TGTGCCACCTCTTTGGACAGGGCCTATGGCTACACCTTC

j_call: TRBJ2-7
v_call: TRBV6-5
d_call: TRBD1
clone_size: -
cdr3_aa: CASRWDSPYEQYF
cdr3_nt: TGTGCCAGCCGGTGGGACAGCCCCTACGAGCAGTACTTC

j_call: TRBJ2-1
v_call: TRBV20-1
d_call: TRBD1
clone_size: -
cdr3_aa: CSASPGTGETEQFF
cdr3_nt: TGCAGTGCTAGTCCCGGGACAGGGGAAACTGAGCAGTTCTTC

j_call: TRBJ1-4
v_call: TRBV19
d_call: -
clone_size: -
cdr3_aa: CASSIGGLREKLFF
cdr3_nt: TGTGCCAGTAGTATAGGAGGGTTACGAGAAAAACTGTTTTTT

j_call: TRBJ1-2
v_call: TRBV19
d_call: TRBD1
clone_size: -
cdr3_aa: CASSTGTGGYTF
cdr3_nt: TGTGCCAGTAGTACCGGGACAGGTGGCTACACCTTC

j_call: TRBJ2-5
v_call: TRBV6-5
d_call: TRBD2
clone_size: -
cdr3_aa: CASTPSGGAFETQYF
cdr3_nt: TGTGCCAGCACCCCTAGCGGGGGGGCCTTTGAGACCCAGTACTTC